The 7 T cell receptor beta chains below were found in one sample sequenced in a study of breast tumors, draining lymph nodes, adjacent tissues (dated by TCRdb to 2015 to 2016). Library prep was done by multiplex PCR. Sequenced using an Illumina HiSeq 2000. TCRdb reran the public reads through fastp at Q25 and MiXCR, keeping productive beta chains. Each entry is one CDR3 protein sequence, shown with its most common DNA and genes. Across this sample there are 200,000 or so distinct CDR3 sequences, with approximately 33% seen only once. The ten largest clonotypes hold 4% to 5.5% of the sample. Lymph node samples came from the axillary draining lymph nodes of breast cancer patients. Sequences were obtained from axillary lymph node tissue. These receptors originate from a female donor with breast cancer. Some clones in this sample may be carry-over from other donors' samples.

This clonotype was observed a handful of times. The rearrangement joins TRBV18 to TRBJ1-2; D unclear. In germline, CDR1 is KGHSH, CDR2 LQKENI. CDR3 length: 15 residues. Trimming removed 6 bases from V and 5 bases from J, with 19 bases in between. The CDR3 protein is CASSPNPGVEYGYTF. CDR3 DNA sequence: TGTGCCAGCTCGCCTAACCCCGGGGTTGAGTATGGCTACACCTTC.

This clonotype came up many times. This chain uses TRBV5-1 with TRBJ2-3, with TRBD2 matching 11 bases. Looked up from germline, CDR1 is SGHRS and CDR2 is YFSETQ. V lost 2 bases to trimming and J lost 3 bases; unmatched junction nucleotides: 5. This CDR3 contains 16 residues. CDR3 residues: CASSFVAGGITDTQYF. CDR3 DNA: TGCGCCAGCAGCTTTGTAGCGGGAGGGATAACAGATACGCAGTATTTT.

The table lists this clonotype with many counts. This chain joins TRBV4-2 and TRBJ2-7; D remains unclear. This CDR3 is built from 15 residues. The V and J ends lost 0 bases and 6 bases respectively, with 15 bases between them. The germline CDR1 and CDR2 sequences are LGHNA and YNFKEQ. Written as DNA, the CDR3 is TGTGCCAGCAGCCAAGATGTGTCAGTAAAAGGCGAGCAGTACTTC. Its protein is CASSQDVSVKGEQYF.

Regarding this clonotype: Germline is not matched at one junction end, which may reflect a read error. The chain is built from TRBV20-1 and TRBJ2-7; weak D call: TRBD1 (5 bases). Germline CDR1 and CDR2: DFQATT and SNEGSKA (reference sequence). CDR3 size: 13 residues. Written as DNA, the CDR3 is TGCGGTGCTAGTCAGGGTCTCTCCTACGCGCAGTACTTC. This encodes CGASQGLSYAQYF.

This clonotype has at least ten counts. V usage is TRBV20-1 and J usage is TRBJ2-7; 9 bases align to TRBD1. The CDR3 has 12 amino acids. V lost 3 bases and J lost 3; bases outside the gene matches: 0. Germline V lookup: CDR1 DFQATT, CDR2 SNEGSKA (reference sequence). The CDR3 sequence is CSARDRGYEQYF. The CDR3 region has the DNA TGCAGTGCTAGGGACAGGGGCTACGAGCAGTACTTC.

This clonotype was detected many times. The chain recombines TRBV15 with TRBJ2-3; 11 nucleotides agree with TRBD2. The germline CDR1 and CDR2 sequences are LNHNV and YYDKDF (reference sequence). The CDR3 is 16 amino acids. V gave up 4 bases and J gave up 0 bases; unmatched junction bases: 3. The CDR3 sequence is CATSTGTSGSTDTQYF. The CDR3 region has the DNA TGTGCCACCAGCACGGGGACTAGCGGTAGCACAGATACGCAGTATTTT.

This clonotype was seen many times. This chain uses TRBV6-1 with TRBJ2-1; unclear D gene. CDR1 is MNHNS and CDR2 is SASEGT in the germline V gene. This CDR3 region has 15 residues. Trimming left V 5 bases short and J 8 bases short, with 19 bases between. The CDR3 DNA follows: TGTGCCAGCAGTAAATCTCCCCAGAGGCTCGATGAGCAGTTCTTC. Its protein product is CASSKSPQRLDEQFF.